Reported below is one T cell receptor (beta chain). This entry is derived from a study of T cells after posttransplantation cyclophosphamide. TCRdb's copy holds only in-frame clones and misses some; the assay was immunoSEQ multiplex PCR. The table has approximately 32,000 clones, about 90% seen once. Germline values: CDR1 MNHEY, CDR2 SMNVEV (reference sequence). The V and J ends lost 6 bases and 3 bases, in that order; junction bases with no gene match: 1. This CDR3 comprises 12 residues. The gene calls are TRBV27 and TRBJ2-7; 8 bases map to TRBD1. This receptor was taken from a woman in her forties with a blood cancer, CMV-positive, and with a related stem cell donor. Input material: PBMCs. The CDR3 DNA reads TGTGCCAGCAGGACAGGGGTCTACGAGCAGTACTTC. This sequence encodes CASRTGVYEQYF.